The clone carrying this TCR beta chain was seen a handful of times. Measured with immunoSEQ multiplex PCR; TCRdb has only the in-frame clones, and not every one. The repertoire has 220,000 or so clones, almost 85% of them found once; the top ten carry approximately 1.9%. Germline V gives CDR1 LGHNA, CDR2 YSLEER. The length of the CDR3 is 15 residues. The V segment lost 2 bases and the J segment 8 bases; nucleotides outside the gene matches: 7. The sample comes from a study of blood T cell repertoires in COVID-19. This chain links TRBV4-3 with TRBJ1-3; 9 nucleotides line up with TRBD1. Specimen: peripheral blood. This TCR derives from a woman at least 80 years old with acute or convalescent COVID-19. The CDR3 DNA reads TGCGCCAGCAGCCAAACCGGGACAGGGAAGGACACCATATATTTT. Translating it yields CASSQTGTGKDTIYF.